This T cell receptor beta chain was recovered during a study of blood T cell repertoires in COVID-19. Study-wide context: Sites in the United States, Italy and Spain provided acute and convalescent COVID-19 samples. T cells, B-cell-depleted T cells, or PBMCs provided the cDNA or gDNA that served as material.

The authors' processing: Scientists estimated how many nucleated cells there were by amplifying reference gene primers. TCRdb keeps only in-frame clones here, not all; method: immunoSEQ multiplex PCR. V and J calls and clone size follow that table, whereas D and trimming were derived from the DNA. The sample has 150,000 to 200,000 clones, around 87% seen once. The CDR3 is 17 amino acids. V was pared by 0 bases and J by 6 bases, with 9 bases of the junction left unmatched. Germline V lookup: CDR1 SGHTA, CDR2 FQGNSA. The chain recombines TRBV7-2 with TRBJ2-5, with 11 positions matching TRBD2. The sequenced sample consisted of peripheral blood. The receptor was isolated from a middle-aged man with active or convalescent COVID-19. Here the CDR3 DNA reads TGTGCCAGCAGCTTAGCTAGGTGGACTAGCGGGTCGCAGACCCAGTACTTC. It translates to CASSLARWTSGSQTQYF.